This T cell receptor (beta chain) originates from a study of follicular helper T cells after annual influenza vaccination. Study observations and caveats: Only about 9-21% of analyzed cells yielded productive TCRB sequences.

Assay: immunoSEQ multiplex PCR; the TCRdb copy retains only in-frame clones and omits some. The table shows approximately 10,000 clones, with approximately 80% occurring only once. Germline V gene sequence: CDR1 KGHSH, CDR2 LQKENI. The V gene lost 1 base and the J gene lost 1 base, with 14 bases spanning the gap. The CDR3 has 18 amino acids. The time point denotes: 2015-2016 season, 7 days after influenza vaccination. Between about 40 and 100 mL of blood was drawn per time point. This clone was seen a handful of times. Its antigen remains unidentified. Sequences were derived from CXCR5+ CD38- circulating T follicular helper cells from blood, sampled 7 days after influenza vaccination. Subset reported: circulating Tfh, non-naive CD4+CXCR5+PD-1+ (ICOS+CD38+ or ICOS-CD38-). This sequence joins TRBV18 and TRBJ1-6, with D maybe TRBD1 (5 bases). This sequence was found in an adult who received the influenza vaccine. DNA of the CDR3: TGTGCCAGCTCACCACTGCGTGGGGACTTATCCTATAATTCACCCCTCCACTTT. Protein sequence: CASSPLRGDLSYNSPLHF.